Below, 26 T cell receptor beta chains from the same sample are listed, as sequenced in a study of blood T cell repertoires in COVID-19. Profiled with immunoSEQ multiplex PCR; TCRdb holds only in-frame clones, not every one. The sample lists tens of thousands of clones, roughly 85% occurring once. The sample taken for sequencing was peripheral blood. The receptors were gathered from a human donor in a cohort sampled during active COVID-19.

This chain links TRBV2 with TRBJ2-5, with 7 bases that match TRBD2. J was trimmed by 2 bases and V by 6 bases; bases with no gene match: 9. Germline values: CDR1 SNHLY, CDR2 FYNNEI. The CDR3 is made up of 15 amino acids. In nucleotides, the CDR3 is TGTGCCAGCAGGCCGGGACTACTCGATCAAGAGACCCAGTACTTC. Protein: CASRPGLLDQETQYF.

As for this clone: This may be a read error: a much more frequent sequence differs by one nucleotide. The V gene is TRBV11-2, the J gene TRBJ1-1; D gene unclear. The CDR3 covers 13 residues. The V gene lost 3 bases and the J gene lost 1 base, with 6 bases spanning the gap. Germline CDR1 reads SGHAT; CDR2 reads FQNNGV. The CDR3 sequence: CASSLTGNTEAFF. DNA of the CDR3: TGTGCCAGCAGCTTGACGGGGAACACTGAAGCTTTCTTT.

This clone ranks as medium-sized (0.01 to 0.1%). Other DNA sequences in the sample encode the same CDR3. This chain connects TRBV7-2 to TRBJ1-6; D possibly corresponds to TRBD1 (5 bases). Germline V lookup: CDR1 SGHTA, CDR2 FQGNSA. V lost 5 bases and J 0 bases, leaving 8 bases between the germline ends. The CDR3 runs 15 residues. The CDR3 is CASSPGGSYNSPLHF. The DNA for the CDR3 is TGTGCCAGCAGCCCGGGGGGCTCCTATAATTCACCCCTCCACTTT.

The J gene is TRBJ2-7, the V gene TRBV19; D is possibly TRBD2 (5 bases). Germline-derived CDR1 and CDR2 are LNHDA and SQIVND (reference sequence). CDR3 length: 13 amino acids. V lost 3 bases and J lost 3, with 9 bases in between. The CDR3 DNA reads as TGTGCCAGTAGTATCGGGGAAGGCTACGAGCAGTACTTC. It translates to CASSIGEGYEQYF.

J is TRBJ2-7 and V is TRBV6-1, with D possibly matching TRBD1 (6 bases). The V end lost 1 base, the J end lost 6 bases, and 13 bases lay between the germline ends. Germline V lookup: CDR1 MNHNS, CDR2 SASEGT. CDR3 length: 14 amino acids. In DNA, the CDR3 is TGTGCCAGCAGTGAAGTTGGACAGCCTGTCGAGCAGTACTTC. Amino acids: CASSEVGQPVEQYF.

The CDR3 spells CASSVGQGFGYEQFF. CDR3 coding DNA: TGTGCCAGCAGCGTAGGCCAGGGTTTTGGCTATGAGCAGTTCTTC. J is TRBJ2-1 and V is TRBV7-6; weak D call: TRBD1 (5 bases). CDR1 SGHVS and CDR2 FNYEAQ come from the germline V gene. The CDR3 runs to 15 residues. With 5 bases removed from V and 8 bases from J, the gap between germline ends came to 19 bases.

The chain joins TRBV5-1 to TRBJ2-7; possible D gene TRBD2, 6 bases. Germline CDR1 SGHRS, CDR2 YFSETQ. CDR3 length equals 17 residues. With 5 bases removed from V and 7 bases from J, the gap between germline ends came to 28 bases. The CDR3 loop is CASRGQGLAESAREQYF. Written as DNA, the CDR3 is TGCGCCAGCAGAGGGCAGGGATTAGCGGAATCGGCTAGAGAGCAGTACTTC.

The genes are TRBV19 and TRBJ1-5; 9 nucleotides align to TRBD1. V lost 4 bases and J lost 4; bases outside the gene matches: 14. Germline lookup yields CDR1 LNHDA and CDR2 SQIVND (reference sequence). This CDR3 region has 18 residues. CDR3 amino acids: CASSTGTGSTTRNQPQHF. The CDR3 region has the DNA TGTGCCAGTAGTACCGGGACAGGGTCAACGACACGGAATCAGCCCCAGCATTTT.

The J gene is TRBJ1-6, the V gene TRBV5-4, with TRBD1 matching over 9 bases. CDR3 length: 17 amino acids. J lost 3 bases, V lost 4 bases, and 8 bases had no gene match. In germline, CDR1 is SGHNT, CDR2 YYREEE (reference sequence). The CDR3 region is CASSGPGQGGYNSPLHF. For the CDR3, the DNA is TGTGCCAGCAGCGGTCCGGGACAGGGCGGCTATAATTCACCCCTCCACTTT.

V gene TRBV5-1 combines with J gene TRBJ1-5; 7 bases match TRBD1. Germline CDR1 is SGHRS and CDR2 is YFSETQ. The CDR3 spans 17 residues. J was trimmed by 2 bases and V by 0 bases; bases with no gene match: 8. CDR3 region: CASSLGDSSPGNQPQHF. CDR3 nucleotides: TGCGCCAGCAGCTTGGGGGACAGCTCACCGGGCAATCAGCCCCAGCATTTT.

The chain links TRBV20-1 to TRBJ2-3; TRBD1 matches 7 bases. Germline lookup yields CDR1 DFQATT and CDR2 SNEGSKA (reference sequence). Unmatched junction bases numbered 2, after V lost 6 bases and J lost 5 bases. This CDR3 is 11 amino acids long. This CDR3 is CSATGVDTQYF. In nucleotides, the CDR3 is TGCAGTGCAACAGGGGTAGATACGCAGTATTTT.

DNA for the CDR3: TGTGCCAGCAGCTCCCGACAGGGGAACAATGAGCAGTTCTTC. Protein: CASSSRQGNNEQFF. This rearrangement joins TRBV7-9 to TRBJ2-1; 8 bases map to TRBD1. The length of the CDR3 is 14 residues. J gave up 5 bases and V 4 bases, and 4 bases lay outside the gene matches. CDR1 SEHNR and CDR2 FQNEAQ come from the germline V gene (reference sequence).

The rearrangement uses TRBV6-2 or TRBV6-3 and TRBJ1-1; 7 bases line up with TRBD1. CDR1 and CDR2 (germline): MNHEY, SVGEGT. Losses at the gene ends were 2 bases for V and 1 base for J; bases not matched to a gene: 4. The CDR3 is 15 amino acids. The CDR3 here is CASSYQDRPNTEAFF. The CDR3 DNA reads TGTGCCAGCAGTTACCAGGACAGGCCGAACACTGAAGCTTTCTTT.

This clone has only one observation. The rearrangement joins TRBV7-9 to TRBJ1-1; D call uncertain. CDR3 length: 15 residues. Trimming shortened V by 1 base and J by 1 base, and 10 bases separated the two germline ends. Germline values: CDR1 SEHNR, CDR2 FQNEAQ (reference sequence). CDR3 loop: CASSLGFSQNTEAFF. The CDR3 region has the DNA TGTGCCAGCAGCTTAGGGTTTAGCCAGAACACTGAAGCTTTCTTT.

This clone was seen more than once but under ten times. The chain is built from TRBV27 and TRBJ1-2; D gene unclear. V shed 4 bases and J shed 3 bases, with 6 bases lying between them. The CDR3 length is 12 residues. Germline V lookup: CDR1 MNHEY, CDR2 SMNVEV (reference sequence). CDR3 sequence: CASSSRDYGYTF. The CDR3 DNA reads as TGTGCCAGCAGTTCACGGGACTATGGCTACACCTTC.

This chain links TRBV7-6 with TRBJ1-6, with 8 bases matching TRBD1. The V gene end was trimmed by 5 bases and the J gene end by 10 bases; junction bases not matched to a gene: 7. The CDR3 contains 14 residues. CDR1 is SGHVS, CDR2 FNYEAQ, per germline. DNA for the CDR3: TGTGCCAGCAGCCCGGGGACAGGAGAGTCACCCCTCCACTTT. It encodes CASSPGTGESPLHF. Full variable domain (missing parts from reference TRBV7-6 and TRBJ1-6): GAGVSQSPRYKVTKRGQDVALRCDPISGHVSLYWYRQALGQGPEFLTYFNYEAQQDKSGLPNDRFSAERPEGSISTLTIQRTEQRDSAMYRCASSPGTGESPLHFGNGTRLTVT.

The V and J genes are TRBV18 and TRBJ2-7; the match to TRBD1 covers 8 bases. In germline, CDR1 is KGHSH, CDR2 LQKENI. The V segment lost 3 bases and the J segment 4 bases; nucleotides outside the gene matches: 11. CDR3 length equals 16 residues. The CDR3 DNA is TGTGCCAGCTCACCGGGGGTACCGGGACAGGTGTACGAGCAGTACTTC. Protein sequence: CASSPGVPGQVYEQYF.

A single count supports this clone. This chain links TRBV28 with TRBJ2-7; 10 bases map to TRBD2. V shed 4 bases, J shed 0 bases, and the junction held 9 bases outside the gene matches. The CDR3 length is 17 residues. The germline V gene has CDR1 MDHEN and CDR2 SYDVKM. The CDR3 bases are TGTGCCAGCAGTTCCTTCCTGACTAGCGGGTCCTCCTACGAGCAGTACTTC. This gives the protein CASSSFLTSGSSYEQYF.

CDR3 protein: CASSDQGQHF. For the CDR3, the DNA is TGTGCCAGCAGTGACCAGGGACAGCATTTT. The J gene is TRBJ1-5, the V gene TRBV2; TRBD1 might be the D (5 bases). The CDR3 has 10 residues. CDR1 and CDR2 from the germline V gene are SNHLY and FYNNEI. Trimming left V 3 bases short and J 13 bases short, with 7 bases between.

The rearrangement joins TRBV6-2 or TRBV6-3 to TRBJ1-1; TRBD1 might be the D (6 bases). The CDR3 length is 15 residues. V lost 5 bases to trimming and J lost 5 bases, with 18 bases between them. CDR1 and CDR2 (germline): MNHEY, SVGEGT. The CDR3 loop is CASSRRSGTTTEAFF. CDR3 DNA sequence: TGTGCCAGCAGTCGCCGATCCGGGACAACTACTGAAGCTTTCTTT.

This chain uses TRBV6-6 with TRBJ2-7, with 11 bases fitting TRBD1. From germline, CDR1 is MNHNY and CDR2 SVGAGI (reference sequence). The V gene end was trimmed by 7 bases and the J gene end by 3 bases; junction bases not matched to a gene: 5. The CDR3 has 14 amino acids. CDR3 nucleotide sequence: TGTGCCAGCACCTTTGGGACAGGGGGCTACGAGCAGTACTTC. Encoded protein: CASTFGTGGYEQYF.

The rearrangement links TRBV6-2 or TRBV6-3 to TRBJ2-7, with D tentatively TRBD2 (5 bases). With 2 bases removed from V and 1 base from J, the gap between germline ends came to 15 bases. This CDR3 comprises 16 residues. Germline V CDR1 and CDR2: MNHEY, SVGEGT. The CDR3 reads CASSYRAADHSYEQYF. The CDR3 bases are TGTGCCAGCAGTTACAGAGCGGCAGACCATTCCTACGAGCAGTACTTC.

This sequence joins TRBV7-8 and TRBJ1-3; unclear D gene. The CDR3 sequence is 16 residues long. V lost 1 base and J lost 0, with 10 bases in between. Germline CDR1 SGHVS, CDR2 FQNEAQ. CDR3 coding DNA: TGTGCCAGCAGCTTAGACGCATCGAGCTCTGGAAACACCATATATTTT. Translated: CASSLDASSSGNTIYF.

The V call is TRBV27, the J call TRBJ2-5; TRBD2 might be the D (5 bases). The V and J ends lost 3 bases and 5 bases respectively, with 13 bases between them. Germline CDR1 MNHEY, CDR2 SMNVEV (reference sequence). This CDR3 region has 14 residues. The CDR3 here is CASSLRDRSETQYF. DNA for the CDR3: TGTGCCAGCAGTTTGAGGGATAGAAGCGAGACCCAGTACTTC.

By frequency in the sample, this clone is medium-sized. This chain connects TRBV29-1 to TRBJ2-3, with a possible D match to TRBD2 (6 bases). V was cut by 3 bases and J by 8 bases, with 18 bases left in between. Germline V gives CDR1 SQVTM, CDR2 ANQGSEA. The CDR3 consists of 14 residues. The CDR3 reads CSVDEGSGRGTQYF. Written as DNA, the CDR3 is TGCAGCGTTGACGAGGGGTCCGGGAGAGGTACGCAGTATTTT.

The chain recombines TRBV28 with TRBJ2-5; D remains ambiguous. There are 13 residues in the CDR3. Per germline, CDR1 MDHEN and CDR2 SYDVKM. V lost 6 bases to trimming and J lost 0 bases, with 8 bases between them. The CDR3 here is CASSPYYQETQYF. CDR3 coding DNA: TGTGCCAGCAGCCCCTACTACCAAGAGACCCAGTACTTC.